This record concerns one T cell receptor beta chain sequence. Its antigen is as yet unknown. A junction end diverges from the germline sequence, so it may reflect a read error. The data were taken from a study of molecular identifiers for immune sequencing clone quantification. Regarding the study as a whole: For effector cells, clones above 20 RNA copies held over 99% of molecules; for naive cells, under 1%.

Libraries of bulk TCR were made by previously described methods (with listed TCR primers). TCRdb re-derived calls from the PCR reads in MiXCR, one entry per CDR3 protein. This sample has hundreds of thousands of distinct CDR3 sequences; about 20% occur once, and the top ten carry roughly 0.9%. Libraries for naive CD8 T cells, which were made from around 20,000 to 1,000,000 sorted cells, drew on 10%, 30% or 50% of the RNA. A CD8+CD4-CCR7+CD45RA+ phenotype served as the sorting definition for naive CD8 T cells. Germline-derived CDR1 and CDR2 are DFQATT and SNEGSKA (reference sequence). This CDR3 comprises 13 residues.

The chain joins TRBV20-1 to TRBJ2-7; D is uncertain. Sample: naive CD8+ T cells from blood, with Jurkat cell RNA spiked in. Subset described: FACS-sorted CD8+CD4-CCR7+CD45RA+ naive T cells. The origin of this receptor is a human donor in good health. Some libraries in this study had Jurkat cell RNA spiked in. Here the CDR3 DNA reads TGCAGTGCTAGAGACAGCCTCTCCCACGAGCAGTACTTC. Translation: CSARDSLSHEQYF.